This TCR beta chain comes out of a study of T cells in Graves' hyperthyroidism and ophthalmopathy. About the study: Peripheral blood specimens were obtained at initial diagnosis, prior to any treatment.

Stable Graves' hyperthyroidism meant no ophthalmopathy progression within 18 months. Aged 18 to 65, the patients had hyperthyroidism that was newly diagnosed and had lasted under 2 months. This clonotype appeared many times. What it binds is not known. Germline-derived CDR1 and CDR2 are MRHNA and SNTAGT. CDR3 length: 14 amino acids. Trimming stripped 4 bases from V and 5 bases from J, with 14 bases between. Researchers amplified the TCR beta CDR3 regions from RNA transcripts. With the HTBI primer set, the TCR CDR3 went through a first round of RT-PCR. MiXCR, run by TCRdb on the multiplex PCR reads, gives a single entry per CDR3 protein. The table has some 400,000 distinct CDR3 sequences, 15% to 20% seen once. Study observations and caveats: Most expanded thyroid clonotypes above 0.001 recurred in blood.

This TCR came from a young woman with Graves' hyperthyroidism. What was sequenced was blood. The chain links TRBV6-4 to TRBJ1-1; D might be TRBD1 (6 bases). The CDR3 sequence is CASSGTADRTEAFF. CDR3 nucleotides: TGTGCCAGCAGTGGGACAGCTGATCGGACTGAAGCTTTCTTT.